This T cell receptor beta chain appears in the sequencing data of a study of blood T cell repertoires in COVID-19. Using immunoSEQ multiplex PCR, the repertoire was profiled, and TCRdb retains in-frame clones only, with some absent. The data contain about 160,000 clones, 90% to 95% of them singletons. The receptor's source is a woman aged 45-59 years with acute or convalescent COVID-19. Sequenced material: peripheral blood.

DNA for the CDR3: TGTGCCAGCAGCCAAGGCAGGGGGCTATACGAGCAGTACTTC. It is translated as CASSQGRGLYEQYF. The chain is built from TRBV14 and TRBJ2-7; 8 bases agree with TRBD1. The CDR3 loop spans 14 amino acids. Germline V gene data show CDR1 as SGHDN and CDR2 as FVKESK. The trim removed 1 base at V and 4 bases at J, leaving 3 bases unmatched. The whole variable domain, filled in from reference TRBV14 and TRBJ2-7, reads EAGVTQFPSHSVIEKGQTVTLRCDPISGHDNLYWYRRVMGKEIKFLLHFVKESKQDESGMPNNRFLAERTGGTYSTLKVQPAELEDSGVYFCASSQGRGLYEQYFGPGTRLTVT.